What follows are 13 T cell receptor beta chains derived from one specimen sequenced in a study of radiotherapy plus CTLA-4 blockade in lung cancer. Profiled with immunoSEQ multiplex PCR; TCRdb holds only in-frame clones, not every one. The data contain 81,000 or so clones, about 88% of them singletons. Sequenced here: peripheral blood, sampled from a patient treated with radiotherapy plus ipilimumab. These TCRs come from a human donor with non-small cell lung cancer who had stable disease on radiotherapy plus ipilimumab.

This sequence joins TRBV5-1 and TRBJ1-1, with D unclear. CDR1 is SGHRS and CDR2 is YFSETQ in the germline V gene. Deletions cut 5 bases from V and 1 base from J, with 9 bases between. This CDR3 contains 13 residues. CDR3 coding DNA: TGCGCCAGCAGATGGCAGAGGAACACTGAAGCTTTCTTT. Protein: CASRWQRNTEAFF.

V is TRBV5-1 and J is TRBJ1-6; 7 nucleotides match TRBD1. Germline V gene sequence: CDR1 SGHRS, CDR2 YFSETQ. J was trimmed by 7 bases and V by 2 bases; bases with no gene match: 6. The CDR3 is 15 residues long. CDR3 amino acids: CASSLPGGTNSPLHF. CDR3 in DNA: TGCGCCAGCAGCTTACCAGGGGGAACGAATTCACCCCTCCACTTT.

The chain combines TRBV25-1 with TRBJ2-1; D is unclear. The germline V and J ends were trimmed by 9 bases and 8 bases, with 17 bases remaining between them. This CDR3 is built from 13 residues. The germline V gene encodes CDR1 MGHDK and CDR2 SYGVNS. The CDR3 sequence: CASSRAPVHEQFF. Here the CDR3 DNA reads TGTGCCAGTAGCCGGGCCCCGGTCCATGAGCAGTTCTTC. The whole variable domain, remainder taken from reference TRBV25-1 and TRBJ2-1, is EADIYQTPRYLVIGTGKKITLECSQTMGHDKMYWYQQDPGMELHLIHYSYGVNSTEKGDLSSESTVSRIRTEHFPLTLESARPSHTSQYLCASSRAPVHEQFFGPGTRLTVL.

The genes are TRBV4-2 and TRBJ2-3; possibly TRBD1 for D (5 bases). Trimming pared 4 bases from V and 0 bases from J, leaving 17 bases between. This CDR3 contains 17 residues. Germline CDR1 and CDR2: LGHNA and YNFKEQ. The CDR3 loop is CASSRSGATTSTDTQYF. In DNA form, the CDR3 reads TGTGCCAGCAGCCGAAGTGGGGCGACGACTAGCACAGATACGCAGTATTTT.

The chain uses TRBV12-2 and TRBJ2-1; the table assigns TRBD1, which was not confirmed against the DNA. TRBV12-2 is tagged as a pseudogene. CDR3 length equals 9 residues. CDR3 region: CASRPRHFF. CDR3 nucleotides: TGTGCAAGTCGCCCCAGGCATTTCTTC.

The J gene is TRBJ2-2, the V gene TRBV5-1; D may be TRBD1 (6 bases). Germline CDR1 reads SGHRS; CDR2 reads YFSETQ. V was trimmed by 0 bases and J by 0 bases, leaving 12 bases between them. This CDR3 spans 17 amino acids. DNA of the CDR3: TGCGCCAGCAGCTTGGGCCCAACAGGGACGAACACCGGGGAGCTGTTTTTT. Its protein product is CASSLGPTGTNTGELFF.

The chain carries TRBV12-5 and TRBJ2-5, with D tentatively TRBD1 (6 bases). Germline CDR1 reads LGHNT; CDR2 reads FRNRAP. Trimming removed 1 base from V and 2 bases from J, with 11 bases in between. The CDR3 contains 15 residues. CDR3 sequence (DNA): TGTGCTAGTGGTTTGGGGACAGCCCGTCAAGAGACCCAGTACTTC. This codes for CASGLGTARQETQYF.

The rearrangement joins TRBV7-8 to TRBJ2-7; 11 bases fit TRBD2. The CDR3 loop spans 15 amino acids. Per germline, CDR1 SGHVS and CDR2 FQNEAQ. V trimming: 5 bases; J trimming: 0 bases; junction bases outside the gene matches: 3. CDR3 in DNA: TGTGCCAGCAGCGCTAGCGGGAGGAGCTCCTACGAGCAGTACTTC. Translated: CASSASGRSSYEQYF.

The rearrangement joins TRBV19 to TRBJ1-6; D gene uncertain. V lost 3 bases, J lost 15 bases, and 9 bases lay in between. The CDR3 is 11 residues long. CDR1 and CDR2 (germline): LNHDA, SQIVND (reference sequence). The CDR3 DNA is TGTGCCAGTAGTATTGAAGGCAACCTCCACTTT. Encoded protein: CASSIEGNLHF.

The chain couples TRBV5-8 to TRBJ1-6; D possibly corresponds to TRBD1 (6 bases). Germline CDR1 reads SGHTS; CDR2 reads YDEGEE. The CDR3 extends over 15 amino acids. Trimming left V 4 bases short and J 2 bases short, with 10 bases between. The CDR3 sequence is CASSRGSTYNSPLHF. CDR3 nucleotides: TGTGCCAGCAGCAGGGGGAGCACCTATAATTCACCCCTCCACTTT.

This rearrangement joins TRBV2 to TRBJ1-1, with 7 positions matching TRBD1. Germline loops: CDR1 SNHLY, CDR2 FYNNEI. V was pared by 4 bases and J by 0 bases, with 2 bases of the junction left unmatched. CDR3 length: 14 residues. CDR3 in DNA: TGTGCCAGCAGTGGAGGGGGCCTGAACACTGAAGCTTTCTTT. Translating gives CASSGGGLNTEAFF.

CDR3 protein: CASRFDRDPSYEQYF. The DNA of the CDR3 is TGTGCCAGCAGGTTTGACAGGGACCCCTCCTACGAGCAGTACTTC. This chain connects TRBV27 to TRBJ2-7; 7 nucleotides match TRBD1. This CDR3 has 15 residues. J lost 0 bases, V lost 6 bases, and 8 bases had no gene match. Germline lookup yields CDR1 MNHEY and CDR2 SMNVEV (reference sequence).

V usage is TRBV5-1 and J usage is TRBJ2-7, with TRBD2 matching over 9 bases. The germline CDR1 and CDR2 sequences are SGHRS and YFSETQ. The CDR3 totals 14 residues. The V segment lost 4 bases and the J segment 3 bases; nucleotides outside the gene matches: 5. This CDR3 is CASSRSGGNYEQYF. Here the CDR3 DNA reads TGCGCCAGCAGCCGAAGCGGGGGGAACTACGAGCAGTACTTC.